This T cell receptor beta chain appears in the sequencing data of a study of cytomegalovirus exposure and HLA in healthy donors (dated by TCRdb to about 2017). Turning to the overall study: An earlier analysis of roughly 570 of the donors reported about 260 Gb of sequence data and around 100 million unique TCR beta sequences obtained from approximately 180 million T cells. Both class I and class II loci were covered by HLA typing, at four-digit resolution. All discovery cohort repertoires had been generated on a single sequencing platform. To decide whether each TCR beta V gene segment behaved as functional or pseudogenic, an earlier analysis of some 540 of the donors relied on high-throughput TCR beta sequencing. An early release covering roughly 600 HLA-typed donors comprised 250 to 350 gigabases of sequencing data and around 85 million unique TCR sequences. A handful of DR-DQ haplotypes were handled as single units for association and clustering because linkage in the cohort was strong. A later genetic analysis took genome-wide SNP genotypes for about 65% of the 666 donors and used that subset as a discovery cohort. Across around 400 genotyped donors of the cohort, an average of about 240,000 unique TCR beta nucleotide sequences per donor were sequenced, and around 19% of those sequences were non-productive. Among the roughly 400 genotyped donors, approximately 76% belonged to the genetic ancestry cluster associated with self-reported Caucasian donors. In the later analysis, no new phenotypic data were used to find candidate immune exposures; instead, reliance was placed on TCR beta sequences and their occurrence across donors. The study aimed to test whether signatures of past pathogen exposure could be identified by cataloging public T cell receptors. Donor age, sex, ethnicity and CMV serostatus were collected together with the repertoire data. Along with the 666-subject first cohort, a separate validation cohort of approximately 110 different subjects was used. High-throughput TCR immunosequencing, statistical association of individual TCRs with disease status, and machine learning were combined to predict cytomegalovirus infection status. The number of typed donors differed by locus: about 629-630 for A, B, C, DRB1 and DQB1; approximately 530 for DQA1; 600 to 610 for DPA1; and 450 to 480 for DPB1. To study patterns of TCR occurrence, a later analysis re-analyzed previously published TCR beta repertoires from 700 or so donors and added high-resolution HLA genotyping. Using immunosequencing, the study profiled T cell repertoires from some 670 subjects and related those repertoires to cytomegalovirus serostatus.

The cysteine opens and the phenylalanine closes a CDR3 of 16 amino acids. Only the CDR3 portion is preserved as DNA: 48 bases, with reading frame beginning at the first base. The germline V gene gives CDR1 as MNHEY and CDR2 as SVGAGI. Germline trimming: 0 bases from V, 7 bases from J; junction bases outside gene matches: 11. Library preparation used the immunoSEQ multiplex PCR assay. The multiplex PCR relied on a mix of 60 forward primers for TCR Vbeta segments and 13 reverse primers for TCR Jbeta segments. Amplification of the CDR3 region of rearranged TCR beta genes was performed with a multiplex PCR assay on genomic DNA. The amplified TCR beta libraries were sequenced on the Illumina HiSeq System as 87-base-pair reads. Concerning the study's data processing: Across the 500 to 750 repertoires, a later analysis counted around 80 million unique TCR beta chains, 9.5 million to 13 million of which were shared by at least two donors. Raw reads were error-corrected and collapsed into unique sequences by a nearest-neighbor algorithm in which closely related sequences were merged to remove PCR and sequencing errors. Alignment of CDR3 sequences to IMGT reference sequences was used to assign V, D and J gene segments. For a sequence to be retained, at least a six-nucleotide match to both a V gene segment and a J gene segment was required. Rearrangements were classified as productive when the CDR3 lacked stop codons and remained in frame with V and J, and all other rearrangements were classified as non-productive. Following IMGT convention, CDR3 was defined as the stretch from the second conserved V-encoded cysteine up to the conserved J-encoded phenylalanine. The earlier analysis of more than 450 of the donors excluded sequences that lacked an unambiguous match to a single V gene segment. An earlier analysis of 587 of the donors classified V segments as functional when productive rearrangements were above 56.7% and as segregating when the standard deviation between donors was above 5%. A statistical classification framework was built to diagnose cytomegalovirus status from the catalog of TCR beta chain sequences. A later analysis assigned V and J genes by comparing TCR nucleotide sequences with IMGT/GENE-DB human TR gene sequences. Using the TCRdist pipeline, a later analysis assigned CDR3 sequences along with most-parsimonious VDJ recombination scenarios. A later analysis defined each TCR beta chain by its CDR3 amino acid sequence plus V-gene family, and excluded reads lacking a unique V-gene family. As a way to deal with suspected cross-contamination and a sequencing artifact, a later analysis dropped 640 or so nucleotide sequences that were highly shared and had low generation probability. A later analysis calculated a clonal expansion index for each public chain from normalized within-repertoire ranks of inferred template counts. In a later analysis, generation probabilities were computed with a VDJ recombination model fitted to out-of-frame rearrangements, and the resulting probabilities were checked against IGoR. Hypergeometric tests were used in a later analysis to score TCR-TCR, TCR-HLA and TCR-CMV co-occurrence, with a repertoire-size bias correction applied to the TCR pairs. False discovery rates were estimated in a later analysis by permuting HLA or CMV assignments 20 times. In a later analysis, co-occurring TCRs were grouped with DBSCAN, and TCRdist sequence similarity was added when clustering was performed within HLA-allele-positive subsets. For co-occurrence clustering, repertoires with fewer than 30,000 or more than 120,000 public chains were excluded, along with about five repertoires with anomalous nucleotide sharing. Sourced from immuneACCESS, this table was stored by TCRdb with only in-frame sequences that have V and J called. A share of the clones is absent; for the studies checked, an unresolved V gene accounts for under half, and the remainder has no known explanation. Clone size and V and J calls were adopted from that table, with D and trimming inferred from the DNA. Across this sample there are more than 140,000 clones, with roughly 79% seen only once. The ten largest account for 0.5% to 0.85% of the sample.

In total, roughly 670 healthy bone marrow donors made up the cohort. At the time of sampling, every cohort member was nominally healthy, though immune exposures that went unrecorded were likely present. The donor was CMV seronegative and was included in the group of several hundred seronegative cohort members. Each donor provided a peripheral blood sample, and peripheral blood mononuclear cells were used for TCR beta sequencing. The Qiagen DNeasy Blood Extraction Kit was used to extract genomic DNA from the blood cell samples. Overall study outcomes, separate from this receptor: Roughly uniform sequencing depth across donors was assumed in presence/absence analyses, although this assumption may not hold. The study gave a list of about 160 TCR beta chains associated with cytomegalovirus. Compared with equally common non-associated chains, HLA-associated TCR beta chains in a later analysis were more clonally expanded and had lower generation probabilities. The classifier was reported to diagnose cytomegalovirus status with high specificity and sensitivity in both the original and validation cohorts. Compared with the roughly 600-donor mean, donors in an Asian-associated ancestry cluster had fewer N-insertions in productive TCRs, according to a later genetic analysis. The authors suggested that the approach could potentially be extended to other disease states and immunological phenotypes. Linkage disequilibrium might explain the correlated functional status among segregating V segments, but an unknown experimental factor could not be ruled out. In an earlier analysis of 587 of the donors, most TCR beta V segments appeared in productive rearrangements about 90% or about 30% of the time, broadly matching IMGT annotations. At a false discovery rate of 0.05, a later analysis linked around 17,000 TCR beta sequences to specific HLA alleles. Most TCR sequences were observed very rarely across donors, whereas some public TCRs were present in many individuals. A cluster of highly shared sequence variants was judged likely to be a technical artifact of the sequencing pipeline. In vitro tests confirmed that three of the cytomegalovirus-associated TCR beta chains recognize cytomegalovirus antigens. A further reported finding was that TCR beta sequences accurately predicted the HLA-A and HLA-B alleles for most subjects in the first cohort. A later analysis found that TCR association rates varied across HLA loci, with DRB1 alleles showing the most associated TCRs and HLA-C alleles the fewest. HLA typing was unavailable for some donors at each locus, so association tests used only the typed subset. Several of the top co-occurrence clusters appeared to be linked to parvovirus B19, influenza, CMV and Epstein-Barr virus, according to a later analysis. Only TCR beta chains were sequenced in this cohort, and the absence of alpha or paired-chain data limited detectable features. About 17 rarely observed V segments, including chromosome 9 orphons, were excluded from the earlier analysis of approximately 500 of the donors because counts were too low. A later genetic analysis associated a missense DCLRE1C variant with V-gene and J-gene trimming of TCR beta chains, and an independent cohort replicated the association. Some IMGT-functional V segments, including TRBV6-2 and TRBV6-3, could not be distinguished by the 87-base-pair reads and were therefore excluded. The only immune exposure information available for the cohort was CMV serostatus. Assigning TCR associations to individual alleles was difficult when HLA alleles, especially DR and DQ, strongly co-occurred. Most CMV-associated TCR beta chains appeared to be HLA-restricted in a later analysis, and the HLA associations seemed to be driven largely by CMV exposure.

This clone showed up just once. Its target antigen remains unknown. No clone much larger than this one lies a single base away; base qualities are absent. Sequencing input: PBMCs. The TCR sequence derives from a male donor in good health and CMV-seronegative. The chain is made from TRBV6-5 and TRBJ2-7; 8 central bases correspond to TRBD2. The CDR3 protein sequence reads: CASSYSERGSSREQYF. The DNA sequence is TGTGCCAGCAGTTACTCGGAGCGGGGGTCATCAAGGGAGCAGTACTTC.